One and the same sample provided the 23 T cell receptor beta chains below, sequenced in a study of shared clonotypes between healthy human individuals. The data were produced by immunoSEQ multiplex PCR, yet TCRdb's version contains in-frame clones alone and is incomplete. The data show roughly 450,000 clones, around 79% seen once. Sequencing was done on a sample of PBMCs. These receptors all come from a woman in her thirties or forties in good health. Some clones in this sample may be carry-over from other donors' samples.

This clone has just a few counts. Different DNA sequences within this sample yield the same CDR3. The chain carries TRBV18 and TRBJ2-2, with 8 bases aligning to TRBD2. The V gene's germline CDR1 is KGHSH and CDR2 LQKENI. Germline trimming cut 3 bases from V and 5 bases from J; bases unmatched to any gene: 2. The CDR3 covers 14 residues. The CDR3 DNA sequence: TGTGCCAGCTCACCGGGACTAGGAACCGGGGAGCTGTTTTTT. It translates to CASSPGLGTGELFF.

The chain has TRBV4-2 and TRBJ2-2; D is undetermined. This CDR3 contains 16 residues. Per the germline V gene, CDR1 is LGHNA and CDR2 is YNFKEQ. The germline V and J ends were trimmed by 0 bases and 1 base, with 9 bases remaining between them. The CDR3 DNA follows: TGTGCCAGCAGCCAAGAAGGTCCCGGGAACACCGGGGAGCTGTTTTTT. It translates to CASSQEGPGNTGELFF.

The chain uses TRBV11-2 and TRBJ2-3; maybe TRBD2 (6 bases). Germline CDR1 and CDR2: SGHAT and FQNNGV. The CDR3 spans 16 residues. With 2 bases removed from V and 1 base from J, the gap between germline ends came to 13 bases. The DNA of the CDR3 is TGTGCCAGCAGCTTATATAGCGGCCTCGGCACAGATACGCAGTATTTT. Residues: CASSLYSGLGTDTQYF. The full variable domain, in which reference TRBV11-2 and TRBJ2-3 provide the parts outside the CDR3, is EAGVAQSPRYKIIEKRQSVAFWCNPISGHATLYWYQQILGQGPKLLIQFQNNGVVDDSQLPKDRFSAERLKGVDSTLKIQPAKLEDSAVYLCASSLYSGLGTDTQYFGPGTRLTVL.

CDR3 in DNA: TGTGCCAGCAGCTTAGCCCGACAGGGGCCTAGCACAGATACGCAGTATTTT. It yields the protein CASSLARQGPSTDTQYF. This rearrangement joins TRBV7-6 to TRBJ2-3; 8 bases agree with TRBD1. This CDR3 contains 17 residues. V shed 0 bases and J 0 bases; nucleotides not matched to a gene: 5. CDR1 and CDR2 (germline): SGHVS, FNYEAQ.

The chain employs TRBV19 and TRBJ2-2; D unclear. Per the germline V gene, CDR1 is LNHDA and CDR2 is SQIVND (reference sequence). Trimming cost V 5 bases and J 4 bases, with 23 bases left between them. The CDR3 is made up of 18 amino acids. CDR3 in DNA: TGTGCCAGTAGTCCCCCTGATGGGCAGCCCTGGGGCACCGGGGAGCTGTTTTTT. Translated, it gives CASSPPDGQPWGTGELFF.

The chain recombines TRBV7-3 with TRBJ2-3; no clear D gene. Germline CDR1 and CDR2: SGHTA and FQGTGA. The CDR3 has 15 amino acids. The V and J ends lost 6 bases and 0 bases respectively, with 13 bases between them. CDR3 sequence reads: CASSLTQSSTDTQYF. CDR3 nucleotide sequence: TGTGCCAGCAGTTTGACGCAATCTAGCACAGATACGCAGTATTTT. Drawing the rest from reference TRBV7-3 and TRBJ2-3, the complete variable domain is GAGVSQTPSNKVTEKGKYVELRCDPISGHTALYWYRQSLGQGPEFLIYFQGTGAADDSGLPNDRFFAVRPEGSVSTLKIQRTERGDSAVYLCASSLTQSSTDTQYFGPGTRLTVL.

In DNA, the CDR3 is TGTGCCAGCAGTTTCTGGACTAGCGGGCAATCCTACGAGCAGTACTTC. Amino acids: CASSFWTSGQSYEQYF. The chain combines TRBV27 with TRBJ2-7; 11 bases line up with TRBD2. Germline CDR1 reads MNHEY; CDR2 reads SMNVEV (reference sequence). The V segment lost 3 bases and the J segment 1 base; nucleotides outside the gene matches: 5. The CDR3 has 16 amino acids.

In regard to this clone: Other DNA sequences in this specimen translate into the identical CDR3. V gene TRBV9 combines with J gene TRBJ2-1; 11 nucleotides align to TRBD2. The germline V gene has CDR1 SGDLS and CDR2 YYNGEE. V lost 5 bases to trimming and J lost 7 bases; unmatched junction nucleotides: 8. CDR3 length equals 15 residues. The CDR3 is CASSVRSGRANEQFF. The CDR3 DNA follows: TGTGCCAGCAGTGTCCGTAGCGGGAGGGCAAATGAGCAGTTCTTC.

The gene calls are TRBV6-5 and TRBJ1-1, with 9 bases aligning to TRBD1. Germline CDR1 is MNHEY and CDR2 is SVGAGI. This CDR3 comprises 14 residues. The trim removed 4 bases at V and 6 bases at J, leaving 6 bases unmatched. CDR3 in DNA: TGTGCCAGCAGTTTGATTACAGGGGGCCCTGAAGCTTTCTTT. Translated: CASSLITGGPEAFF.

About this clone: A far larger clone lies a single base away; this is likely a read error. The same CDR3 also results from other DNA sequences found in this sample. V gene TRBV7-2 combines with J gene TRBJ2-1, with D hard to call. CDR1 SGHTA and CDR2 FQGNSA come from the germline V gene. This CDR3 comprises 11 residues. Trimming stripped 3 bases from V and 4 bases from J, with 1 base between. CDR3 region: CASSFYNEQFF. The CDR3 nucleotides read TGTGCCAGCAGCTTTTACAATGAGCAGTTCTTC.

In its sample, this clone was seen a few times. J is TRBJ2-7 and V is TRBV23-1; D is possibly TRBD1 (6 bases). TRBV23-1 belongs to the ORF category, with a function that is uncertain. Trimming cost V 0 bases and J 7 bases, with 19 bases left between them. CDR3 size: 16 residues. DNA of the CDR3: TGCGCCAGCAGTCAATCGGGACCTACAGGGTCGCGGGAGCAGTACTTC. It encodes CASSQSGPTGSREQYF.

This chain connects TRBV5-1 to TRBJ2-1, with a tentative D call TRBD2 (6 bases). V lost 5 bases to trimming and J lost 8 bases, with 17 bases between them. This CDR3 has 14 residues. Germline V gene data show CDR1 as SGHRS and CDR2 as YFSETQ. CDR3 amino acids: CASRVASEGHEQFF. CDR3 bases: TGCGCCAGCAGGGTGGCTAGCGAGGGCCATGAGCAGTTCTTC.

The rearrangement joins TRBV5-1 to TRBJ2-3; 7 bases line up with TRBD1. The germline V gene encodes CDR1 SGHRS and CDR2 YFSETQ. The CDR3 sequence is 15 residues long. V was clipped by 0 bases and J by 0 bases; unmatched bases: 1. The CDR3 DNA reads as TGCGCCAGCAGCTTGGACAGGGGCAGCACAGATACGCAGTATTTT. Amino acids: CASSLDRGSTDTQYF.

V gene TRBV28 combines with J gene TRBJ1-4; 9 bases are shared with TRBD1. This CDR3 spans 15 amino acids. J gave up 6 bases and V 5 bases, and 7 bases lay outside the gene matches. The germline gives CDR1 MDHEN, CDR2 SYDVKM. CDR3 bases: TGTGCCAGCAGTCCGCAACAGGGGGCAGATGAAAAACTGTTTTTT. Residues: CASSPQQGADEKLFF.

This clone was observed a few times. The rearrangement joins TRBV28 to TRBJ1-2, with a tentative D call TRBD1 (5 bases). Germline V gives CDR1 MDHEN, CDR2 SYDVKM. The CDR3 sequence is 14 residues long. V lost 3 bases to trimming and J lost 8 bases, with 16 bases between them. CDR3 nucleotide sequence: TGTGCCAGCAGTTTTCGGCCGGGGGTTGGGGGCTACACCTTC. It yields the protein CASSFRPGVGGYTF.

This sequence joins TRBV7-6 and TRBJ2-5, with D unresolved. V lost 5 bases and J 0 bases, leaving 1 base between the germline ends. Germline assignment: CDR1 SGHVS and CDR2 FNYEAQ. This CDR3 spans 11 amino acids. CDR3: CASSDQETQYF. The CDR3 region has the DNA TGTGCCAGCAGCGACCAAGAGACCCAGTACTTC.

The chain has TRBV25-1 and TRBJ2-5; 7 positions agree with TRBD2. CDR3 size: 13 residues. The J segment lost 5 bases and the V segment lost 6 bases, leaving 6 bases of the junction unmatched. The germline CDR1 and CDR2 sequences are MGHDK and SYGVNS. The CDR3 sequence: CASSGLVNETQYF. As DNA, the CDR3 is TGTGCCAGCAGCGGACTAGTAAATGAGACCCAGTACTTC.

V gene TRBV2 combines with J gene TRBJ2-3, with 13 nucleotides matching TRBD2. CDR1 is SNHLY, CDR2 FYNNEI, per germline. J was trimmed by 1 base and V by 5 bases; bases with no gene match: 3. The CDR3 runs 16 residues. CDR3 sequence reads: CASSWTSGGGTDTQYF. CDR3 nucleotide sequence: TGTGCCAGCAGTTGGACTAGCGGGGGTGGCACAGATACGCAGTATTTT.

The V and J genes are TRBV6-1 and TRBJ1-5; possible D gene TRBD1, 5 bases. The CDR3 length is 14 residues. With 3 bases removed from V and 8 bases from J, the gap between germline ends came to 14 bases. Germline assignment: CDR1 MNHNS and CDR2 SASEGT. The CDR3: CASSEGPSMEPQHF. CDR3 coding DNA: TGTGCCAGCAGTGAGGGACCCTCCATGGAGCCCCAGCATTTT.

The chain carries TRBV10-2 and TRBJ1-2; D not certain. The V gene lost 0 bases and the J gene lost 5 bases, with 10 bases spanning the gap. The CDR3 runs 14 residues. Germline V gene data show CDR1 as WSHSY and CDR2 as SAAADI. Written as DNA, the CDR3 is TGCGCCAGCAGTGAGTCTGGAGCCCCTTATGGCTACACCTTC. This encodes CASSESGAPYGYTF.

CDR3 sequence: CASSQEGVLGPGTQYF. In DNA, the CDR3 is TGCGCCAGCAGCCAAGAAGGCGTCCTGGGCCCTGGGACCCAGTACTTC. The gene calls are TRBV4-1 and TRBJ2-5; D gene ambiguous. Germline assignment: CDR1 MGHRA and CDR2 YSYEKL. The V end lost 0 bases, the J end lost 7 bases, and 18 bases lay between the germline ends. The length of the CDR3 is 16 residues.

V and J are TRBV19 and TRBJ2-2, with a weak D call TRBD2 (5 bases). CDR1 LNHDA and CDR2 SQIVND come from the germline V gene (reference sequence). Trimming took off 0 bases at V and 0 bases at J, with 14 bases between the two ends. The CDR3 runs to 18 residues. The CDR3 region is CASSIDGVTDANTGELFF. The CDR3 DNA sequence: TGTGCCAGTAGTATAGACGGGGTTACGGACGCGAACACCGGGGAGCTGTTTTTT.

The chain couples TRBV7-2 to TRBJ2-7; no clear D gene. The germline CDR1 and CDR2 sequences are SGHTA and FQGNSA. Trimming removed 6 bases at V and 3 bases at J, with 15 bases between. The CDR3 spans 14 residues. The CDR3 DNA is TGTGCCAGCAGTTGGATCGGAAACCACTACGAGCAGTACTTC. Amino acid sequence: CASSWIGNHYEQYF.